A single sample is the source of the 28 T cell receptor beta chains below, sequenced in a study of Graves' ophthalmopathy and Graves' hyperthyroidism. Amplification targeted the TCR beta CDR3 regions, with RNA transcripts as the source material. Amplification began with first-round RT-PCR using HTBI primers, then second-round multiplex PCR was performed. Via MiXCR, TCRdb re-called the multiplex PCR reads, giving one row per CDR3 protein. Of over a million distinct CDR3 sequences listed, about two fifths are singletons. Sequencing was done on a sample of peripheral blood or thyroid tissue (not recorded which). The receptor source for this set is an adult man with Graves' hyperthyroidism.

CDR3 nucleotide sequence: TGTGCCAGCAGCCCGGACAGGGTCGGCACCGGGGAGCTGTTTTTT. Translating gives CASSPDRVGTGELFF. The chain is built from TRBV12-3 or TRBV12-4 and TRBJ2-2, with 8 bases that match TRBD1. This CDR3 has 15 residues. With 6 bases clipped from V and 4 bases from J, the junction kept 7 bases outside the gene matches.

The J gene is TRBJ1-1, the V gene TRBV7-6, with 9 bases lining up with TRBD1. The V gene end was trimmed by 5 bases and the J gene end by 5 bases; junction bases not matched to a gene: 9. The CDR3 covers 15 residues. CDR1 is SGHVS, CDR2 FNYEAQ, per germline. The CDR3 nucleotides are TGTGCCAGCAGCGTAAAACAGGGGGCGAAGACTGAAGCTTTCTTT. The encoded protein is CASSVKQGAKTEAFF.

The table lists this clonotype with many counts. This rearrangement joins TRBV7-9 to TRBJ1-4; D is unresolved. CDR1 SEHNR and CDR2 FQNEAQ come from the germline V gene (reference sequence). Trimming stripped 5 bases from V and 7 bases from J, with 14 bases between. The CDR3 extends over 14 amino acids. The CDR3 nucleotides are TGTGCCAGCAGCCAGCTGGCAGGAGGTGAAAAACTGTTTTTT. Protein: CASSQLAGGEKLFF.

This clonotype was recorded a few times. This chain joins TRBV7-9 and TRBJ2-5; 10 bases agree with TRBD2. The CDR3 has 16 amino acids. The J segment lost 2 bases and the V segment lost 5 bases, leaving 8 bases of the junction unmatched. The germline V gene encodes CDR1 SEHNR and CDR2 FQNEAQ (reference sequence). The CDR3 sequence is CASSPNSGGIQETQYF. The CDR3 DNA reads as TGTGCCAGCAGCCCCAATAGCGGGGGGATTCAAGAGACCCAGTACTTC.

The chain carries TRBV4-2 and TRBJ1-4; D ambiguous. V was cut by 0 bases and J by 8 bases, with 13 bases left in between. Germline CDR1 LGHNA, CDR2 YNFKEQ. CDR3 length equals 15 residues. Written as DNA, the CDR3 is TGTGCCAGCAGCCAAGATTTAGGGAAACCAGAAAAACTGTTTTTT. Its protein product is CASSQDLGKPEKLFF.

As for this clonotype: This may stem from a read error, because a much larger clone lies one nucleotide away. No conserved phenylalanine or tryptophan ends this CDR3, so it is likely a read error. The J gene is TRBJ2-7, the V gene TRBV19, with TRBD1 as a possible D gene (5 bases). V lost 4 bases and J lost 3, with 10 bases in between. The V gene's germline CDR1 is LNHDA and CDR2 SQIVND (reference sequence). The CDR3 is 13 amino acids. In DNA, the CDR3 is TGTGCCAGTAGTACGGATGACAGCTACGAGCAGTACCTC. Protein: CASSTDDSYEQYL.

As to this clonotype: It is likely a read error, because the conserved phenylalanine at the end of the CDR3 is missing. V gene TRBV6-1 combines with J gene TRBJ1-1, with D unclear. The V and J ends lost 7 bases and 0 bases respectively, with 9 bases between them. CDR1 and CDR2 from the germline V gene are MNHNS and SASEGT. The CDR3 has 13 residues. This chain's CDR3 is CASMRVLNTEAFL. CDR3 coding DNA: TGTGCCAGCATGAGGGTTTTGAACACTGAAGCTTTCCTT.

CDR3: CASSVLDRAPETQYF. The CDR3 coding sequence is TGTGCCAGCAGCGTTTTGGACAGGGCGCCGGAGACCCAGTACTTC. The chain combines TRBV7-7 with TRBJ2-5; 8 positions match TRBD1. With 5 bases clipped from V and 5 bases from J, the junction kept 10 bases outside the gene matches. There are 15 residues in the CDR3. Germline loops: CDR1 SSHAT, CDR2 FNYEAQ (reference sequence). Full variable domain (remainder filled in from reference TRBV7-7 and TRBJ2-5): GAGVSQSPRYKVTKRGQDVTLRCDPISSHATLYWYQQALGQGPEFLTYFNYEAQPDKSGLPSDRFSAERPEGSISTLTIQRTEQRDSAMYRCASSVLDRAPETQYFGPGTRLLVL.

This clonotype was detected ten times or more. The chain employs TRBV10-3 and TRBJ1-1, with D perhaps TRBD1 (6 bases). This CDR3 is 14 amino acids long. Germline loops: CDR1 ENHRY, CDR2 SYGVKD. Deletions cut 6 bases from V and 0 bases from J, with 11 bases between. In DNA, the CDR3 is TGTGCCATCAGCCGTCAGGGGATGAACACTGAAGCTTTCTTT. Encoded protein: CAISRQGMNTEAFF.

This clonotype was picked up many times. The chain has TRBV7-8 and TRBJ1-1; possibly TRBD1 for D (5 bases). Germline CDR1 reads SGHVS; CDR2 reads FQNEAQ. The length of the CDR3 is 13 residues. V was cut by 5 bases and J by 6 bases, with 13 bases left in between. The CDR3 DNA follows: TGTGCCAGCAGCCAAACAGGTTACGCTGAAGCTTTCTTT. It translates to CASSQTGYAEAFF.

This chain links TRBV25-1 with TRBJ1-2, with TRBD1 identical over 7 bases. This CDR3 comprises 11 residues. The V gene's germline CDR1 is MGHDK and CDR2 SYGVNS. CDR3 coding DNA: TGTGCTAGGGCAGGGGGTTATGGCTACACCTTC. This codes for CARAGGYGYTF.

This clonotype was found many times. The V and J genes are TRBV10-1 and TRBJ2-5; D gene unclear. Germline loops: CDR1 WNHNN, CDR2 SYGVQD (reference sequence). The CDR3 spans 17 residues. V was pared by 7 bases and J by 7 bases, with 28 bases between. The CDR3 is CASTSATPQDVRGTQYF. In nucleotides, the CDR3 is TGCGCCAGCACGTCGGCCACCCCCCAGGACGTCCGAGGGACCCAGTACTTC.

In this sample, this clonotype turned up many times. The rearrangement uses TRBV7-8 and TRBJ2-7; D is perhaps TRBD1 or TRBD2 (5 bases each). V shed 5 bases and J shed 2 bases, with 10 bases lying between them. The CDR3 totals 13 residues. In germline, CDR1 is SGHVS, CDR2 FQNEAQ. The CDR3, as DNA: TGTGCCAGCAGCCCCCCGGGACCCTACGAGCAGTACTTC. Translation gives CASSPPGPYEQYF.

The rearrangement links TRBV5-5 to TRBJ1-2, with D possibly being TRBD1 (5 bases). From germline, CDR1 is SGHKS and CDR2 YYEKEE (reference sequence). This CDR3 is built from 15 residues. V lost 4 bases to trimming and J lost 4 bases, with 17 bases between them. In DNA form, the CDR3 reads TGTGCCAGCAGCCCTGGGACCGAACCGCTCTATGGCTACACCTTC. As protein: CASSPGTEPLYGYTF.

The chain links TRBV19 to TRBJ1-6; the match to TRBD1 covers 8 bases. Germline lookup yields CDR1 LNHDA and CDR2 SQIVND (reference sequence). V gave up 7 bases and J gave up 5 bases; unmatched junction bases: 7. The CDR3 covers 15 residues. In DNA form, the CDR3 reads TGTGCCAGTAACCAAGGACAGGGCAATAATTCACCCCTCCACTTT. Translating it yields CASNQGQGNNSPLHF.

This clonotype was observed many times. This sequence joins TRBV29-1 and TRBJ1-1, with 7 bases lining up with TRBD1. The length of the CDR3 is 12 residues. CDR1 and CDR2 from the germline V gene are SQVTM and ANQGSEA. After removal of 7 bases from V and 3 bases from J, the junction contained 5 bases not matched to a gene. The CDR3 bases are TGCAGCGGAGGGGGCTTGGACACTGAAGCTTTCTTT. Its protein product is CSGGGLDTEAFF.

J is TRBJ1-5 and V is TRBV7-9; 7 nucleotides agree with TRBD1. The germline V gene has CDR1 SEHNR and CDR2 FQNEAQ (reference sequence). CDR3 size: 13 residues. The V segment lost 5 bases and the J segment 9 bases; nucleotides outside the gene matches: 7. The CDR3, as DNA: TGTGCCAGCAGCCCCAGGGGGAGCAGGCCCCAGCATTTT. Protein sequence: CASSPRGSRPQHF.

The chain recombines TRBV12-3 or TRBV12-4 with TRBJ1-6; 7 positions agree with TRBD1. V shed 6 bases and J 12 bases; nucleotides not matched to a gene: 11. The CDR3 is 14 amino acids. The CDR3 loop reads CASRHQGGSEPLHF. DNA of the CDR3: TGTGCCAGCAGACACCAGGGGGGATCCGAACCCCTCCACTTT.

The chain carries TRBV7-8 and TRBJ2-5; D remains ambiguous. This CDR3 region has 14 residues. V was trimmed by 2 bases and J by 0 bases, leaving 7 bases between them. CDR1 is SGHVS and CDR2 is FQNEAQ in the germline V gene. The CDR3 bases are TGTGCCAGCAGCTTACCTACAGACCAAGAGACCCAGTACTTC. Protein product: CASSLPTDQETQYF.

This clonotype was observed at least ten times. The chain combines TRBV20-1 with TRBJ2-6, with D uncertain. Germline assignment: CDR1 DFQATT and CDR2 SNEGSKA (reference sequence). V was clipped by 3 bases and J by 1 base, with 10 bases between them. CDR3 length: 15 amino acids. CDR3 region: CSARARLSGANVLTF. The CDR3 coding sequence is TGCAGTGCTAGGGCACGTTTATCTGGGGCCAACGTCCTGACTTTC.

There are many counts of this clonotype. The genes are TRBV5-1 and TRBJ2-5; perhaps TRBD2 as D (6 bases). Per germline, CDR1 SGHRS and CDR2 YFSETQ. This CDR3 has 11 residues. Trimming shortened V by 4 bases and J by 14 bases, and 15 bases separated the two germline ends. The CDR3 DNA reads TGCGCCAGCAGCGAACCGGGACTCCAATACTTC. It translates to CASSEPGLQYF. The whole variable domain, filled in from reference TRBV5-1 and TRBJ2-5, reads KAGVTQTPRYLIKTRGQQVTLSCSPISGHRSVSWYQQTPGQGLQFLFEYFSETQRNKGNFPGRFSGRQFSNSRSEMNVSTLELGDSALYLCASSEPGLQYFGPGTRLLVL.

In the case of this clonotype: A much larger clone lies one base from this, so it may be a read error. The CDR3 loop is CASSLGVTDTEAFF. The CDR3 DNA reads TGTGCCAGCAGCTTAGGAGTTACGGACACTGAAGCTTTCTTT. This chain links TRBV7-7 with TRBJ1-1; D gene uncertain. Per germline, CDR1 SSHAT and CDR2 FNYEAQ (reference sequence). Trimming cost V 1 base and J 3 bases, with 9 bases left between them. This CDR3 region has 14 residues.

This clonotype came up many times. This chain links TRBV10-3 with TRBJ1-5; D unclear. Germline assignment: CDR1 ENHRY and CDR2 SYGVKD. The ends were cut back, 4 bases at V and 6 bases at J, with 10 bases in the middle. This CDR3 spans 13 amino acids. CDR3 DNA sequence: TGTGCCATCAGTGGGGAAAGGAGTCAGCCCCAGCATTTT. This encodes CAISGERSQPQHF.

Details on this clonotype: The junction and the germline gene differ at one end; a read error may be behind it. The chain combines TRBV11-1 with TRBJ1-5; D is ambiguous. CDR3 size: 14 residues. In germline, CDR1 is SGHAT, CDR2 FQDESV (reference sequence). The CDR3, as DNA: TGTGCCAGCAGCCAGGAGTGGAGCAATCAGCCCCGGCATTTT. Translating it yields CASSQEWSNQPRHF.

This clonotype has a single count. V usage is TRBV19 and J usage is TRBJ1-4; tentative D call: TRBD1 (5 bases). The CDR3 extends over 13 amino acids. Trimming left V 9 bases short and J 7 bases short, with 15 bases between. Germline V lookup: CDR1 LNHDA, CDR2 SQIVND (reference sequence). CDR3 residues: CASRRAVGEKLFF. In nucleotides, the CDR3 is TGTGCCAGCCGCAGGGCGGTGGGTGAAAAACTGTTTTTT. Filled out from reference TRBV19 and TRBJ1-4, the complete variable domain reads DGGITQSPKYLFRKEGQNVTLSCEQNLNHDAMYWYRQDPGQGLRLIYYSQIVNDFQKGDIAEGYSVSREKKESFPLTVTSAQKNPTAFYLCASRRAVGEKLFFGSGTQLSVL.

In its sample, this clonotype was seen many times. The gene calls are TRBV20-1 and TRBJ1-2; D not certain. Germline V lookup: CDR1 DFQATT, CDR2 SNEGSKA (reference sequence). The length of the CDR3 is 14 residues. V lost 0 bases to trimming and J lost 6 bases, with 14 bases between them. The CDR3 region is CSARDPTVVHGYTF. The CDR3 bases are TGCAGTGCTAGAGATCCGACCGTAGTACATGGCTACACCTTC.

This clonotype was observed a few times. This chain joins TRBV6-2 or TRBV6-3 and TRBJ1-5; no clear D gene. CDR3 size: 14 residues. Deletions cut 3 bases from V and 4 bases from J, with 10 bases between. Germline V gives CDR1 MNHEY, CDR2 SVGEGT. CDR3 amino acids: CASSYVSPNQPQHF. CDR3 in DNA: TGTGCCAGCAGTTATGTAAGCCCGAATCAGCCCCAGCATTTT.

This chain links TRBV7-9 with TRBJ1-5; D perhaps matches TRBD1 (5 bases). Trimming shortened V by 6 bases and J by 0 bases, and 15 bases separated the two germline ends. CDR1 SEHNR and CDR2 FQNEAQ come from the germline V gene (reference sequence). This CDR3 spans 16 amino acids. CDR3 DNA sequence: TGTGCCAGCAGTGCTAGTCCAGGGAATAGCAATCAGCCCCAGCATTTT. It codes for CASSASPGNSNQPQHF.